Below are 5 T cell receptor beta chains sequenced from a single sample in a study of T cell responses to AZD1222 COVID-19 vaccine. TCRdb keeps only in-frame clones here, not all; method: immunoSEQ multiplex PCR. The repertoire holds under 150,000 clones, with about 91% as singletons. Here the sequenced sample was peripheral blood, taken on day 0 of AZD1222 vaccination. The receptor set was obtained from an adult in good health.

The rearrangement links TRBV12-3 or TRBV12-4 to TRBJ2-7; D unclear. Trimming removed 2 bases at V and 5 bases at J, with 1 base between. The CDR3 is 10 residues long. For the CDR3, the DNA is TGTGCCAGCAGTTTAAACGAGCAGTACTTC. This sequence encodes CASSLNEQYF.

The gene calls are TRBV6-6 and TRBJ1-4; D gene ambiguous. V was clipped by 6 bases and J by 7 bases, with 12 bases between them. CDR1 is MNHNY, CDR2 SVGAGI, per germline (reference sequence). The CDR3 totals 13 residues. The CDR3 is CASRVPDSEKLFF. The CDR3 DNA reads as TGTGCCAGCAGGGTGCCCGATAGTGAAAAACTGTTTTTT.

The chain combines TRBV11-2 with TRBJ1-5; no firm D call. CDR1 and CDR2 from the germline V gene are SGHAT and FQNNGV. This CDR3 contains 15 residues. Between the trimmed V and J ends, which lost 2 bases and 6 bases, there was a span of 14 bases. CDR3 nucleotide sequence: TGTGCCAGCAGCTTATTCCAGGATGGAATTCAGCCCCAGCATTTT. Translated: CASSLFQDGIQPQHF. Full variable domain (missing parts from reference TRBV11-2 and TRBJ1-5): EAGVAQSPRYKIIEKRQSVAFWCNPISGHATLYWYQQILGQGPKLLIQFQNNGVVDDSQLPKDRFSAERLKGVDSTLKIQPAKLEDSAVYLCASSLFQDGIQPQHFGDGTRLSIL.

The chain joins TRBV6-5 to TRBJ1-2; no reliable D call. V was cut by 7 bases and J by 5 bases, with 14 bases left in between. Germline V gene lookup returns CDR1 MNHEY and CDR2 SVGAGI. CDR3 length: 13 amino acids. CDR3 sequence (DNA): TGTGCCAGCACTCAAGGTTGGGGATATGGCTACACCTTC. This sequence encodes CASTQGWGYGYTF.

The chain is built from TRBV5-1 and TRBJ1-3; D unresolved. The V gene's germline CDR1 is SGHRS and CDR2 YFSETQ. The CDR3 has 16 residues. The ends were cut back, 0 bases at V and 0 bases at J, with 10 bases in the middle. In DNA form, the CDR3 reads TGCGCCAGCAGCTTGGGTAGGGCACCCTCTGGAAACACCATATATTTT. This encodes CASSLGRAPSGNTIYF.